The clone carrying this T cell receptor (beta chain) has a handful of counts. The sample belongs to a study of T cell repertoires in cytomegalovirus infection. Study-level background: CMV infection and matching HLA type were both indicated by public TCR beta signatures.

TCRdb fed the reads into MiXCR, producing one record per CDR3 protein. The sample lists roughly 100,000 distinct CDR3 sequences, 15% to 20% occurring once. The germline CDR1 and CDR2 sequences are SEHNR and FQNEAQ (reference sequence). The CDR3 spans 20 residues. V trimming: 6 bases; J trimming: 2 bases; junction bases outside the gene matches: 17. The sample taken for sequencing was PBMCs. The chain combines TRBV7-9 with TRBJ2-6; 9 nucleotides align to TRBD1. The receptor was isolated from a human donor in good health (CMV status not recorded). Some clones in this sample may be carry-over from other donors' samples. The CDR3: CASRPTGTGTDSAGANVLTF. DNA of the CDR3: TGTGCCAGCAGACCCACCGGGACAGGGACAGATTCCGCTGGGGCCAACGTCCTGACTTTC.